The TCR beta chain described here comes from a study of a mutant IDH1 vaccine in newly diagnosed glioma. Time point reported: week 11, during vaccination. Each vaccine dose was 300 ug of mutant IDH1 20-mer peptide, with topical imiquimod. With regard to this clone: The antigen is not known.

V was cut by 3 bases and J by 3 bases, with 17 bases left in between. Germline lookup yields CDR1 GTSNPN and CDR2 SVGIG (reference sequence). This CDR3 is built from 15 residues. The table came from immunoSEQ multiplex PCR; TCRdb's copy has only in-frame clones and leaves some out. The table includes around 65,000 clones, 75% to 85% detected once. This sequence joins TRBV30 and TRBJ2-5; unclear D gene. Sequencing was performed on PBMCs, taken from a glioma patient whose treatment included an IDH1 peptide vaccine. This TCR was recovered from a man over 45 with glioma. This chain's CDR3 is CAWSMYLAAKETQYF. CDR3 sequence (DNA): TGTGCCTGGAGCATGTACTTAGCAGCCAAAGAGACCCAGTACTTC. Full variable domain (rest looked up from reference TRBV30 and TRBJ2-5): SQTIHQWPATLVQPVGSPLSLECTVEGTSNPNLYWYRQAAGRGLQLLFYSVGIGQISSEVPQNLSASRPQDRQFILSSKKLLLSDSGFYLCAWSMYLAAKETQYFGPGTRLLVL.